Below are 27 T cell receptor beta chains sequenced from a single sample in a study of T cell clonality in common variable immunodeficiency. Their cognate antigens are unknown. Findings of the study overall: Common variable immunodeficiency TCR beta sequences reportedly had fewer deletions and N-nucleotide insertions.

Sequencing used immunoSEQ multiplex PCR; TCRdb keeps in-frame clones, though not all of them. The table records tens of thousands of clones without singletons, the ten largest covering around 3.2%. The source material was peripheral blood mononuclear cells. All receptors come from a human donor with common variable immunodeficiency.

This clone was seen more than once but under ten times. The read ends 3 residues before the CDR3 terminus; that terminus is restored from the germline J gene. The gene calls are TRBV20-1 and TRBJ2-7; D is uncertain. Trimming removed 1 base from V and 6 bases from J, with 10 bases in between. CDR1 DFQATT and CDR2 SNEGSKA come from the germline V gene (reference sequence). The CDR3 sequence is 12 residues long. The CDR3 bases that were read are TGCAGTGCTAGAGCTTCGGCTAGCGAG. Translating it yields CSARASASE. The full CDR3 sequence reads CSARASASEQYF.

This clone was detected ten times or more. Here the CDR3 reads CASSDLQGAPDTQYF. The sequenced part of the CDR3 DNA is TGTGCCAGCAGTGATCTCCAGGGGGCCCCAGATACG. This rearrangement joins TRBV6-1 to TRBJ2-3; TRBD1 matches 8 bases. The sequence runs out 3 residues before the end of the CDR3; the remainder is reconstructed from the germline J gene. Per the germline V gene, CDR1 is MNHNS and CDR2 is SASEGT. The CDR3 is made up of 15 amino acids. With 3 bases clipped from V and 4 bases from J, the junction kept 6 bases outside the gene matches.

This clone was seen more than once but under ten times. The read is 3 residues too short to cover the CDR3 end, so that end is filled in from the germline J gene. The chain couples TRBV7-6 to TRBJ2-1, with D unclear. Looked up from germline, CDR1 is SGHVS and CDR2 is FNYEAQ. V shed 1 base and J shed 0 bases, with 7 bases lying between them. This CDR3 region has 15 residues. CDR3 region: CASSLDPSSYNEQFF. The DNA read from the CDR3 is TGTGCCAGCAGCTTAGATCCTAGCTCCTACAATGAG.

This clone occurred many times. The DNA ends 3 residues before the CDR3 does, and the rest of the CDR3 is filled in from the germline J gene. The V gene is TRBV5-5, the J gene TRBJ2-5; D call uncertain. The length of the CDR3 is 13 residues. The germline gives CDR1 SGHKS, CDR2 YYEKEE (reference sequence). The V and J ends lost 0 bases and 4 bases respectively, with 7 bases between them. CDR3 in amino acids: CASSLEGSETQYF. The part of the CDR3 DNA that was read is TGTGCCAGCAGCTTGGAAGGGTCAGAGACC.

This clone was found a few times. The read ends 3 residues shy of where the CDR3 ends; the end is completed using the germline J gene. The V gene is TRBV20-1, the J gene TRBJ2-5; TRBD1 might be the D (5 bases). The CDR3 extends over 13 amino acids. The germline V and J ends were trimmed by 2 bases and 2 bases, with 9 bases remaining between them. CDR1 DFQATT and CDR2 SNEGSKA come from the germline V gene (reference sequence). CDR3 amino acids: CSARPGLQETQYF. The part of the CDR3 DNA that was read is TGCAGTGCTAGACCAGGGCTTCAAGAGACC.

The covered CDR3 bases are TGTGCCAGCAGGGCTAGGGGGGGTGGCACAGATACG. Residues: CASRARGGGTDT. The CDR3 as a whole reads CASRARGGGTDTQYF. This chain links TRBV6-2 or TRBV6-3 with TRBJ2-3; tentative D call: TRBD2 (7 bases). The read gets to within 3 residues of the CDR3 end, and the germline J gene fills in the rest. V gave up 6 bases and J gave up 1 base, with 14 bases separating them. Germline V gene lookup returns CDR1 MNHEY and CDR2 SVGEGT. The CDR3 is 15 residues long.

To note about this clone: The read ends 3 residues shy of where the CDR3 ends; the end is completed using the germline J gene. The rearrangement joins TRBV5-1 to TRBJ2-7; D call uncertain. Per germline, CDR1 SGHRS and CDR2 YFSETQ. V lost 0 bases and J lost 3, with 13 bases in between. CDR3 length equals 15 residues. The sequenced CDR3 bases are TGCGCCAGCAGCTTGGGGATAGCAGATAGCTACGAG. It yields the protein CASSLGIADSYE. The whole CDR3 sequence reads CASSLGIADSYEQYF.

This clone was seen ten or more times. Read sequence stops 3 residues before the CDR3 end, and the germline J gene provides the missing end. V gene TRBV19 combines with J gene TRBJ2-1; 9 nucleotides align to TRBD2. Germline CDR1 LNHDA, CDR2 SQIVND (reference sequence). With V trimmed by 0 bases and J by 4 bases, 7 bases remained unmatched. This CDR3 has 17 amino acids. The DNA read from the CDR3 is TGTGCCAGTAGTATAGATCTGGCTAGCGGGACATACAATGAG. It yields the protein CASSIDLASGTYNE. The CDR3 in its entirety is CASSIDLASGTYNEQFF. Complete variable domain (other parts from reference TRBV19 and TRBJ2-1): DGGITQSPKYLFRKEGQNVTLSCEQNLNHDAMYWYRQDPGQGLRLIYYSQIVNDFQKGDIAEGYSVSREKKESFPLTVTSAQKNPTAFYLCASSIDLASGTYNEQFFGPGTRLTVL.

In its sample, this clone was seen a few times. The read halts 3 residues ahead of the CDR3 end, with the missing end drawn from the germline J gene. The chain couples TRBV19 to TRBJ1-5; D is undetermined. This CDR3 has 14 residues. The V gene lost 7 bases and the J gene lost 0 bases, with 10 bases spanning the gap. Per germline, CDR1 LNHDA and CDR2 SQIVND (reference sequence). CDR3 protein: CASTTVSSNQPQHF. CDR3 bases read: TGTGCCAGTACAACAGTGTCTAGCAATCAGCCC.

This clone was detected ten times or more. Read sequence stops 3 residues before the CDR3 end, and the germline J gene provides the missing end. This chain uses TRBV5-1 with TRBJ2-1; 10 nucleotides agree with TRBD2. Per the germline V gene, CDR1 is SGHRS and CDR2 is YFSETQ. The V and J ends lost 4 bases and 7 bases, in that order; junction bases with no gene match: 5. The CDR3 consists of 14 residues. The sequenced part of the CDR3 DNA is TGCGCCAGCAGCAGTCTAGCGGGAGAGAATGAG. It translates to CASSSLAGENE. The CDR3 in its entirety is CASSSLAGENEQFF. The whole variable domain, filled in from reference TRBV5-1 and TRBJ2-1, reads KAGVTQTPRYLIKTRGQQVTLSCSPISGHRSVSWYQQTPGQGLQFLFEYFSETQRNKGNFPGRFSGRQFSNSRSEMNVSTLELGDSALYLCASSSLAGENEQFFGPGTRLTVL.

This clone appeared many times. Sequencing ends 3 residues short of the CDR3 end; the germline J gene provides the rest. The gene calls are TRBV18 and TRBJ2-2, with 11 positions matching TRBD2. With V trimmed by 5 bases and J by 1 base, 3 bases remained unmatched. There are 16 residues in the CDR3. In germline, CDR1 is KGHSH, CDR2 LQKENI. The CDR3: CASSKGTSGNTGELFF. The sequenced part of the CDR3 DNA is TGTGCCAGCTCAAAGGGGACTAGCGGGAACACCGGGGAG. Full variable domain (remainder filled in from reference TRBV18 and TRBJ2-2): NAGVMQNPRHLVRRRGQEARLRCSPMKGHSHVYWYRQLPEEGLKFMVYLQKENIIDESGMPKERFSAEFPKEGPSILRIQQVVRGDSAAYFCASSKGTSGNTGELFFGEGSRLTVL.

This clone was seen many times. The read ends 3 residues before the CDR3 terminus; that terminus is restored from the germline J gene. The V call is TRBV10-3, the J call TRBJ1-6; D gene unclear. CDR1 and CDR2 from the germline V gene are ENHRY and SYGVKD. V was cut by 3 bases and J by 5 bases, with 8 bases left in between. CDR3 length: 14 residues. The CDR3 reads CAISEGLDNSPLHF. The covered CDR3 bases are TGTGCCATCAGTGAAGGACTGGATAATTCACCC.

The sample holds a few counts of this clone. The CDR3 end lies 3 residues beyond the end of the read and is filled in from the germline J gene. The V and J genes are TRBV18 and TRBJ2-7, with TRBD2 identical over 11 bases. Germline CDR1 and CDR2: KGHSH and LQKENI. With 2 bases clipped from V and 3 bases from J, the junction kept 3 bases outside the gene matches. The CDR3 has 15 residues. The DNA read from the CDR3 is TGTGCCAGCTCACCAAGTACTAGCGGGAGCTACGAG. Residues: CASSPSTSGSYE. The entire CDR3 reads CASSPSTSGSYEQYF.

This clone came up a few times. Coverage ceases 3 residues before the CDR3 finishes, and the germline J gene fills in the end. The chain couples TRBV30 to TRBJ1-5; tentative D call: TRBD1 (5 bases). CDR3 size: 15 residues. Trimming shortened V by 0 bases and J by 1 base, and 10 bases separated the two germline ends. Germline V CDR1 and CDR2: GTSNPN, SVGIG (reference sequence). The DNA read from the CDR3 is TGTGCCTGGAGTGTACTAAGGGGAAGCAATCAGCCC. Amino acids: CAWSVLRGSNQP. The whole CDR3 reads CAWSVLRGSNQPQHF.

In this sample, this clone turned up many times. Read sequence stops 3 residues before the CDR3 end, and the germline J gene provides the missing end. This chain uses TRBV18 with TRBJ1-5; D is perhaps TRBD1 (5 bases). V was shortened by 0 bases and J by 6 bases, with 15 bases between the two germline ends. The CDR3 is 16 residues long. Germline loops: CDR1 KGHSH, CDR2 LQKENI. The CDR3: CASSPPFRGAAQPQHF. The DNA read from the CDR3 is TGTGCCAGCTCACCACCGTTCCGCGGGGCCGCTCAGCCC.

As to this clone: Read data end 3 residues before the CDR3 end; the end is taken from the germline J gene. The chain combines TRBV18 with TRBJ1-1; D might be TRBD1 (5 bases). V was clipped by 4 bases and J by 0 bases, with 15 bases between them. The CDR3 sequence is 16 residues long. The germline gives CDR1 KGHSH, CDR2 LQKENI. The covered CDR3 bases are TGTGCCAGCTCACTCAACTCTAGGGGAATGAACACTGAA. The encoded protein is CASSLNSRGMNTE. The entire CDR3 sequence reads CASSLNSRGMNTEAFF.

At least ten counts were recorded for this clone. The CDR3 is cut off 3 residues early in the read; its end comes from the germline J gene. The chain combines TRBV7-8 with TRBJ1-1; D uncertain. V lost 2 bases and J lost 4, with 5 bases in between. This CDR3 has 12 residues. The V gene's germline CDR1 is SGHVS and CDR2 FQNEAQ. Incomplete CDR3 DNA: TGTGCCAGCAGCTTAACGGGCACTGAA. This gives the protein CASSLTGTE. The CDR3 in its entirety is CASSLTGTEAFF. The full variable domain, its missing parts supplied by reference TRBV7-8 and TRBJ1-1, is GAGVSQSPRYKVAKRGQDVALRCDPISGHVSLFWYQQALGQGPEFLTYFQNEAQLDKSGLPSDRFFAERPEGSVSTLKIQRTQQEDSAVYLCASSLTGTEAFFGQGTRLTVV.

This clone has a count of ten or more. The read comes to an end 3 residues before the CDR3 does, leaving the germline J gene to fill in the end. V is TRBV19 and J is TRBJ2-3; TRBD2 aligns across 12 bases. CDR1 and CDR2 from the germline V gene are LNHDA and SQIVND (reference sequence). V was pared by 5 bases and J by 0 bases, with 6 bases of the junction left unmatched. The CDR3 contains 17 residues. The DNA read from the CDR3 is TGTGCCAGTAGTCACATAGGACTAGCGGGAAGCACAGATACG. Its translation: CASSHIGLAGSTDT. The CDR3, in full, reads CASSHIGLAGSTDTQYF.

This clone was found a few times. The read ends 3 residues shy of where the CDR3 ends; the end is completed using the germline J gene. The chain is built from TRBV2 and TRBJ2-5, with unresolved D. This CDR3 comprises 12 residues. From germline, CDR1 is SNHLY and CDR2 FYNNEI. The sequenced part of the CDR3 DNA is TGTGCCAGCAGTGAACCTATTTATACC. Translation: CASSEPIYT. The entire CDR3 sequence reads CASSEPIYTQYF.

The table lists this clone with many counts. CDR3 DNA (partial): TGTGCCAGCAGGGGATGGGGGACAGGGGCAGATACG. Protein product: CASRGWGTGADT. The full CDR3 reads CASRGWGTGADTQYF. The chain uses TRBV6-2 or TRBV6-3 and TRBJ2-3, with TRBD1 matching over 10 bases. The read is 3 residues too short to cover the CDR3 end, so that end is filled in from the germline J gene. In germline, CDR1 is MNHEY, CDR2 SVGEGT. The CDR3 has 15 amino acids. V lost 6 bases to trimming and J lost 4 bases; unmatched junction nucleotides: 7.

This clone was counted at least ten times. The read gets to within 3 residues of the CDR3 end, and the germline J gene fills in the rest. J is TRBJ1-2 and V is TRBV29-1; a possible D gene is TRBD1 (6 bases). Germline CDR1 reads SQVTM; CDR2 reads ANQGSEA. Trimming pared 7 bases from V and 0 bases from J, leaving 12 bases between. The CDR3 is made up of 13 amino acids. The sequenced CDR3 bases are TGCAGCGCCCGGACAGAAACTAACTATGGC. Its translation is CSARTETNYG. The whole CDR3 protein reads CSARTETNYGYTF.

This clone occurred many times. Read coverage stops 3 residues before the CDR3 terminus; the germline J gene supplies the remainder. The chain combines TRBV7-8 with TRBJ2-7; D is perhaps TRBD2 (7 bases). V lost 5 bases and J lost 3, with 17 bases in between. Germline CDR1 and CDR2: SGHVS and FQNEAQ. The CDR3 extends over 15 amino acids. Incomplete CDR3 DNA: TGTGCCAGCAGCCAGGGAGGGACACACCTCTACGAG. Amino acids: CASSQGGTHLYE. The entire CDR3 is CASSQGGTHLYEQYF.

The table lists this clone with many counts. Read data end 3 residues before the CDR3 end; the end is taken from the germline J gene. The J gene is TRBJ1-4, the V gene TRBV23-1; TRBD1 agrees at 8 bases. TRBV23-1 is known as an ORF, though its function is uncertain. This CDR3 has 19 residues. This CDR3 is CASSLPPVCGQGERFELFF. CDR3 bases read: TGCGCCAGCAGTCTCCCACCCGTCTGCGGACAGGGCGAGAGGTTCGAA.

In regard to this clone: Sequencing ends 3 residues short of the CDR3 end; the germline J gene provides the rest. This chain links TRBV7-2 with TRBJ2-7, with 10 bases matching TRBD1. This CDR3 comprises 15 residues. CDR1 and CDR2 from the germline V gene are SGHTA and FQGNSA. V gave up 3 bases and J gave up 1 base; unmatched junction bases: 3. The DNA read from the CDR3 is TGTGCCAGCAGCTTCGGACAGGGGGGATCCTACGAG. Its translation is CASSFGQGGSYE. The CDR3 as a whole reads CASSFGQGGSYEQYF.

This clone was found many times. The read finishes 3 residues shy of the CDR3 end, and the germline J gene is used to complete it. V is TRBV19 and J is TRBJ2-1; a weak D match, TRBD2 (5 bases). V was shortened by 5 bases and J by 3 bases, with 8 bases between the two germline ends. The V gene's germline CDR1 is LNHDA and CDR2 SQIVND (reference sequence). This CDR3 has 13 amino acids. The CDR3 sequence: CASSRGNYNEQFF. CDR3 DNA (partial): TGTGCCAGTAGTCGGGGAAACTACAATGAG.

This clone was recorded a few times. With the read ending 3 residues before the CDR3 end, the germline J gene is used to fill in that end. The chain employs TRBV11-3 and TRBJ2-3; D is unresolved. This CDR3 region has 13 residues. Germline-derived CDR1 and CDR2 are SGHNT and YENEEA. V lost 5 bases to trimming and J lost 5 bases, with 11 bases between them. The sequenced part of the CDR3 DNA is TGTGCCAGCAGCCCCCAAGGTTTAGATACG. It yields the protein CASSPQGLDT. The CDR3 as a whole reads CASSPQGLDTQYF. The whole variable domain, filled in from reference TRBV11-3 and TRBJ2-3, reads EAGVVQSPRYKIIEKKQPVAFWCNPISGHNTLYWYLQNLGQGPELLIRYENEEAVDDSQLPKDRFSAERLKGVDSTLKIQPAELGDSAVYLCASSPQGLDTQYFGPGTRLTVL.

At least ten counts were recorded for this clone. The missing CDR3 end, 3 residues past where the read stops, is filled in from the germline J gene. This rearrangement joins TRBV5-4 to TRBJ1-2; 8 bases map to TRBD1. This CDR3 spans 13 amino acids. From germline, CDR1 is SGHNT and CDR2 YYREEE (reference sequence). CDR3 sequence reads: CASSAGQGEGYTF. The CDR3 bases that were read are TGTGCCAGCAGCGCCGGACAGGGTGAAGGC.